This T cell receptor beta chain was sequenced for a study of blood T cell repertoires in COVID-19. V was clipped by 7 bases and J by 6 bases; unmatched bases: 5. This CDR3 region has 13 residues. Germline assignment: CDR1 LNHDA and CDR2 SQIVND (reference sequence). Clones were sequenced by immunoSEQ multiplex PCR, and TCRdb holds only the in-frame ones, with some missing. Altogether 85,000 to 100,000 clones are present, around 84% being singletons, with the ten largest covering 10% to 15%. The sequenced sample was peripheral blood. The TCR sequence derives from a woman aged 55-70 years in a cohort sampled during active or convalescent COVID-19. The rearrangement links TRBV19 to TRBJ2-1; 8 nucleotides match TRBD2. CDR3 sequence reads: CASKVAGINEQFF. Written as DNA, the CDR3 is TGTGCCAGTAAGGTAGCGGGGATCAATGAGCAGTTCTTC. The entire variable domain, with the rest obtained from reference TRBV19 and TRBJ2-1, is as follows: DGGITQSPKYLFRKEGQNVTLSCEQNLNHDAMYWYRQDPGQGLRLIYYSQIVNDFQKGDIAEGYSVSREKKESFPLTVTSAQKNPTAFYLCASKVAGINEQFFGPGTRLTVL.